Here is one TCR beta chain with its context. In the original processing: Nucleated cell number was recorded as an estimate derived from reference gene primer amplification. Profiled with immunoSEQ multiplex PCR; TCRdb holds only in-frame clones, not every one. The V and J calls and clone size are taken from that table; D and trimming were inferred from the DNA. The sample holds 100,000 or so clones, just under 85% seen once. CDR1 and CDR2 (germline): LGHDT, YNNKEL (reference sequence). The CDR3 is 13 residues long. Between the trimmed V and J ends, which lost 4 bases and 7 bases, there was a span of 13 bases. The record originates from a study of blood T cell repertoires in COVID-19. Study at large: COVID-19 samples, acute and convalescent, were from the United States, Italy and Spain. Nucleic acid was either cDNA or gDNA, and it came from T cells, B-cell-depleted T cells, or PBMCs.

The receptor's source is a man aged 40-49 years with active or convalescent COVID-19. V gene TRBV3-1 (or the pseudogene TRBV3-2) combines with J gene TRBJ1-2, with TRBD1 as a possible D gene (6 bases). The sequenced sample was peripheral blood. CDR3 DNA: TGTGCCAGCAGCCTGGACAGCCCTAGTGGCTACACCTTC. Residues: CASSLDSPSGYTF.